This T cell receptor beta chain originates from a study of T cells in localized non-small cell lung cancer. Profiled with immunoSEQ multiplex PCR; TCRdb holds only in-frame clones, not every one. The table includes about 24,000 clones, more than 75% detected once. Germline V gene data show CDR1 as LNHDA and CDR2 as SQIVND (reference sequence). With 7 bases removed from V and 6 bases from J, the gap between germline ends came to 12 bases. This CDR3 has 13 residues. This material consisted of peripheral blood, taken before any cancer treatment. V is TRBV19 and J is TRBJ2-2; D not resolved. The source of this sequence is a male donor aged 60 or older with stage I squamous cell lung carcinoma. CDR3 sequence reads: CASTVFAPGELFF. DNA for the CDR3: TGTGCCAGTACTGTCTTTGCCCCCGGGGAGCTGTTTTTT.